The 22 T cell receptor beta chains presented below share a single source sample, sequenced in a study of shared clonotypes between healthy human individuals. Sequenced by immunoSEQ multiplex PCR; TCRdb stores in-frame clones only, minus some. Of under 1,900,000 clones listed, less than 99% are singletons. Material for sequencing was naive CD4+ T cells sorted from blood. This sample's subset: CD45RA+ positively selected. The receptor source for this set is a man aged 25-45 years in good health.

The chain carries TRBV11-3 and TRBJ2-2, with 7 bases that match TRBD2. CDR3 length equals 17 residues. The V and J ends lost 1 base and 1 base, in that order; junction bases with no gene match: 6. Germline loops: CDR1 SGHNT, CDR2 YENEEA. CDR3 in DNA: TGTGCCAGCAGCTTAGGGGGAGGGAGGGAGAACACCGGGGAGCTGTTTTTT. It yields the protein CASSLGGGRENTGELFF. The full variable domain, rest sourced from reference TRBV11-3 and TRBJ2-2, is EAGVVQSPRYKIIEKKQPVAFWCNPISGHNTLYWYLQNLGQGPELLIRYENEEAVDDSQLPKDRFSAERLKGVDSTLKIQPAELGDSAVYLCASSLGGGRENTGELFFGEGSRLTVL.

The chain is built from TRBV9 and TRBJ2-2; perhaps TRBD1 as D (6 bases). The CDR3 is 15 amino acids. Germline CDR1 SGDLS, CDR2 YYNGEE. The V and J ends lost 3 bases and 0 bases respectively, with 9 bases between them. CDR3: CASSAGHSNTGELFF. The CDR3 DNA reads as TGTGCCAGCAGCGCGGGACACTCGAACACCGGGGAGCTGTTTTTT.

This clone was seen only a few times. The sample contains more than one DNA sequence encoding this CDR3. The chain joins TRBV5-1 to TRBJ2-7, with 11 bases lining up with TRBD2. Trimming at V came to 4 bases and at J to 3 bases, leaving 3 bases not matched to a gene. Looked up from germline, CDR1 is SGHRS and CDR2 is YFSETQ. This CDR3 contains 14 residues. The CDR3 DNA follows: TGCGCCAGCAGCCCCGGGACTAGCGGCTACGAGCAGTACTTC. It encodes CASSPGTSGYEQYF.

This clone was detected once. V and J are TRBV28 and TRBJ1-5; 7 bases align to TRBD1. Trimming removed 8 bases from V and 0 bases from J; junction bases left unmatched: 13. There are 17 residues in the CDR3. CDR1 and CDR2 (germline): MDHEN, SYDVKM. The CDR3 DNA is TGTGCCAGCGACAACCCCGGGACAGCCTATAGCAATCAGCCCCAGCATTTT. Residues: CASDNPGTAYSNQPQHF.

The rearrangement uses TRBV6-5 and TRBJ1-2; the match to TRBD1 covers 7 bases. Germline V gene lookup returns CDR1 MNHEY and CDR2 SVGAGI. V shed 6 bases and J 2 bases; nucleotides not matched to a gene: 9. The CDR3 covers 15 residues. CDR3 loop: CASSLNRGLNYGYTF. As DNA, the CDR3 is TGTGCCAGCAGCCTAAACAGGGGCTTAAACTATGGCTACACCTTC.

The chain carries TRBV6-5 and TRBJ2-1; weak D call: TRBD2 (5 bases). The CDR3 is 13 residues long. From germline, CDR1 is MNHEY and CDR2 SVGAGI. CDR3 coding DNA: TGTGCTTCCGCGTGGCGGGCCCCCAATGAGCAGTTCTTC. Amino acid sequence: CASAWRAPNEQFF.

V and J are TRBV5-1 and TRBJ2-2, with 9 bases lining up with TRBD1. V dropped 2 bases and J dropped 6; count of bases not matched to a gene: 5. Germline loops: CDR1 SGHRS, CDR2 YFSETQ. This CDR3 region has 15 residues. The CDR3: CASSLPGQGAGELFF. DNA for the CDR3: TGCGCCAGCAGCTTACCGGGACAGGGTGCCGGGGAGCTGTTTTTT.

The chain has TRBV27 and TRBJ2-7; D unclear. The CDR3 is made up of 13 amino acids. Germline V CDR1 and CDR2: MNHEY, SMNVEV (reference sequence). Trimming left V 6 bases short and J 3 bases short, with 12 bases between. The CDR3 is CASRPYTYYEQYF. For the CDR3, the DNA is TGTGCCAGCAGACCCTATACATACTACGAGCAGTACTTC.

This sequence joins TRBV10-3 and TRBJ2-7; 12 bases align to TRBD1. V trimming: 7 bases; J trimming: 7 bases; junction bases outside the gene matches: 5. CDR3 length: 13 residues. The germline V gene has CDR1 ENHRY and CDR2 SYGVKD. As DNA, the CDR3 is TGTGCCATCACCTGGGACAGGGGGCAAGAGCAGTACTTC. This encodes CAITWDRGQEQYF.

This clone was picked up one time. The chain joins TRBV11-2 to TRBJ2-1; D not resolved. The CDR3 is 12 amino acids. CDR1 and CDR2 from the germline V gene are SGHAT and FQNNGV. V lost 4 bases and J lost 7, with 8 bases in between. This CDR3 is CASSSASNEQFF. CDR3 DNA sequence: TGTGCCAGCAGCTCGGCTAGTAATGAGCAGTTCTTC.

The chain couples TRBV14 to TRBJ2-1; no reliable D call. This CDR3 region has 13 residues. Trimming removed 4 bases from V and 6 bases from J, with 10 bases in between. The V gene's germline CDR1 is SGHDN and CDR2 FVKESK. CDR3 residues: CASSRNPGNEQFF. Written as DNA, the CDR3 is TGTGCCAGCAGCCGGAATCCGGGCAATGAGCAGTTCTTC.

To note about this clone: One end of the junction varies from germline; a read error may be responsible. The V and J genes are TRBV7-3 and TRBJ2-7; 9 bases fit TRBD1. Germline lookup yields CDR1 SGHTA and CDR2 FQGTGA. This CDR3 comprises 15 residues. The CDR3 here is CASSITGGESYEQYF. DNA for the CDR3: TGTGCCAGCAGCATAACAGGGGGCGAATCGTACGAGCAGTACTTC.

Written as DNA, the CDR3 is TGTGCCACCAGCAGAGATTGGCTAGGCTATAGCACAGATACGCAGTATTTT. This encodes CATSRDWLGYSTDTQYF. The chain combines TRBV15 with TRBJ2-3, with D unclear. CDR3 length: 17 amino acids. V was cut by 0 bases and J by 0 bases, with 13 bases left in between. Per the germline V gene, CDR1 is LNHNV and CDR2 is YYDKDF (reference sequence).

The chain employs TRBV5-1 and TRBJ2-3; possibly TRBD2 for D (6 bases). V lost 6 bases to trimming and J lost 1 base, with 12 bases between them. The germline gives CDR1 SGHRS, CDR2 YFSETQ. This CDR3 has 14 amino acids. The CDR3, as DNA: TGCGCCAGCATGGGGGGTGCCGGCACAGATACGCAGTATTTT. This codes for CASMGGAGTDTQYF. Full variable domain (missing parts from reference TRBV5-1 and TRBJ2-3): KAGVTQTPRYLIKTRGQQVTLSCSPISGHRSVSWYQQTPGQGLQFLFEYFSETQRNKGNFPGRFSGRQFSNSRSEMNVSTLELGDSALYLCASMGGAGTDTQYFGPGTRLTVL.

A single count supports this clone. The chain joins TRBV2 to TRBJ2-5, with 8 nucleotides matching TRBD1. Germline CDR1 is SNHLY and CDR2 is FYNNEI. The CDR3 consists of 15 residues. Trimming at V came to 3 bases and at J to 4 bases, leaving 7 bases not matched to a gene. The DNA of the CDR3 is TGTGCCAGCAGTGAGTTCGACAGGGGTCGAGAGACCCAGTACTTC. Translation: CASSEFDRGRETQYF.

The chain combines TRBV10-3 with TRBJ2-1; 11 bases align to TRBD2. The CDR3 extends over 15 amino acids. CDR1 is ENHRY and CDR2 is SYGVKD in the germline V gene. V trimming: 5 bases; J trimming: 6 bases; junction bases outside the gene matches: 6. This CDR3 reads CAISNGLAGSNEQFF. The DNA for the CDR3 is TGTGCCATCAGTAACGGACTAGCGGGTAGCAATGAGCAGTTCTTC.

This chain joins TRBV20-1 and TRBJ2-2; D is ambiguous. Germline V lookup: CDR1 DFQATT, CDR2 SNEGSKA (reference sequence). V gave up 6 bases and J gave up 6 bases, with 8 bases separating them. The CDR3 contains 11 residues. CDR3 in DNA: TGCAGTGCCATGAAGTCCGGGGAGCTGTTTTTT. As protein: CSAMKSGELFF.

The V gene is TRBV9, the J gene TRBJ1-4; 9 bases are a match to TRBD1. Germline V CDR1 and CDR2: SGDLS, YYNGEE. J gave up 7 bases and V 3 bases, and 7 bases lay outside the gene matches. The CDR3 contains 15 residues. CDR3 coding DNA: TGTGCCAGCAGCGCACCGGGACAGGGAGGTGAAAAACTGTTTTTT. Protein product: CASSAPGQGGEKLFF.

This chain links TRBV6-1 with TRBJ2-7; D possibly corresponds to TRBD2 (7 bases). Trimming took 8 bases from V and 1 from J, leaving 15 bases between them. Germline V gene lookup returns CDR1 MNHNS and CDR2 SASEGT. This CDR3 comprises 14 residues. The CDR3 sequence is CASEFRGASYEQYF. The DNA for the CDR3 is TGTGCCAGCGAATTTCGGGGGGCTTCCTACGAGCAGTACTTC.

The count of this clone is one. The gene calls are TRBV28 and TRBJ1-1; no clear D. Germline V CDR1 and CDR2: MDHEN, SYDVKM. V was shortened by 8 bases and J by 0 bases, with 13 bases between the two germline ends. The CDR3 runs 14 residues. For the CDR3, the DNA is TGTGCCAGCGCTACCCGCAGCATGAACACTGAAGCTTTCTTT. It yields the protein CASATRSMNTEAFF.

This chain links TRBV19 with TRBJ2-5; D unclear. Per germline, CDR1 LNHDA and CDR2 SQIVND (reference sequence). V lost 7 bases and J 5 bases, leaving 17 bases between the germline ends. CDR3 size: 14 residues. CDR3 sequence (DNA): TGTGCCAGTACCCAAGGACGAGGCCTGGAGACCCAGTACTTC. As protein: CASTQGRGLETQYF.

V and J are TRBV15 and TRBJ2-7, with D tentatively TRBD2 (6 bases). This CDR3 comprises 14 residues. Germline V gives CDR1 LNHNV, CDR2 YYDKDF (reference sequence). Trimming pared 0 bases from V and 2 bases from J, leaving 8 bases between. The CDR3 DNA sequence: TGTGCCACCAGCAGAGACCGGGGGACCTACGAGCAGTACTTC. Its protein product is CATSRDRGTYEQYF.